A single sample gave rise to the 13 T cell receptor beta chains below, sequenced in a study of OX40 agonist ivuxolimab in advanced cancers. Clones were read by immunoSEQ multiplex PCR, and TCRdb kept only the in-frame ones, dropping some. The sample has about 76,000 clones; around 85% are singletons. Sequenced here: CD4+ or CD8+ T cells sorted from blood, sampled in a trial of the OX40 agonist ivuxolimab. These receptors were collected from an adult with an advanced solid tumor such as melanoma, head and neck, liver or kidney cancer.

The gene calls are TRBV20-1 and TRBJ2-6; the D is unclear. V shed 6 bases and J shed 5 bases, with 5 bases lying between them. The CDR3 has 11 residues. CDR1 and CDR2 from the germline V gene are DFQATT and SNEGSKA (reference sequence). As DNA, the CDR3 is TGCAGTGCCCTGAGGGCCAACGTCCTGACTTTC. Translating it yields CSALRANVLTF.

This clone was recorded many times. The gene calls are TRBV5-6 and TRBJ1-1; no firm D call. Germline lookup yields CDR1 SGHDT and CDR2 YYEEEE. The CDR3 length is 13 residues. V lost 0 bases to trimming and J lost 11 bases, with 14 bases between them. In DNA form, the CDR3 reads TGTGCCAGCAGCTTGGACACCGAAAAAGGGGCTTTCTTT. It yields the protein CASSLDTEKGAFF.

This clone was recorded a few times. This chain joins TRBV4-3 and TRBJ2-1, with D uncertain. Germline V lookup: CDR1 LGHNA, CDR2 YSLEER. Trimming removed 0 bases at V and 9 bases at J, with 18 bases between. The CDR3 runs 16 residues. CDR3 coding DNA: TGCGCCAGCAGCCAAGATCTCCGGGTTAGCCATAGTGAGCAGTTCTTC. Translation: CASSQDLRVSHSEQFF.

V usage is TRBV21-1 and J usage is TRBJ2-7; the DNA was not compared with TRBD2, the D call given in the table. TRBV21-1 is annotated as a pseudogene. The CDR3 totals 12 residues. The DNA of the CDR3 is TGTGCCAGCAGCATAGGACTCCACGAGCAGTACTTC. Its protein is CASSIGLHEQYF.

The chain joins TRBV30 to TRBJ1-5; 8 positions agree with TRBD1. J was trimmed by 3 bases and V by 8 bases; bases with no gene match: 6. This CDR3 comprises 13 residues. Germline lookup yields CDR1 GTSNPN and CDR2 SVGIG (reference sequence). The CDR3 region is CAARGRLNQPQHF. The CDR3 region has the DNA TGTGCCGCCAGGGGGCGGCTCAATCAGCCCCAGCATTTT.

The chain recombines TRBV7-6 with TRBJ2-3, with D unclear. This CDR3 contains 14 residues. Trimming stripped 4 bases from V and 0 bases from J, with 8 bases between. CDR1 SGHVS and CDR2 FNYEAQ come from the germline V gene. The CDR3 is CASSSRPSTDTQYF. CDR3 bases: TGTGCCAGCAGCTCGAGACCCAGCACAGATACGCAGTATTTT. The complete variable domain, with remaining parts taken from reference TRBV7-6 and TRBJ2-3, reads GAGVSQSPRYKVTKRGQDVALRCDPISGHVSLYWYRQALGQGPEFLTYFNYEAQQDKSGLPNDRFSAERPEGSISTLTIQRTEQRDSAMYRCASSSRPSTDTQYFGPGTRLTVL.

Written as DNA, the CDR3 is TGTGCCAGCTCCTCACCGGAGGCGGGAGCTAACTACGAGCAGTACTTC. Its translation is CASSSPEAGANYEQYF. The rearrangement joins TRBV18 to TRBJ2-7, with 7 bases identical to TRBD2. Looked up from germline, CDR1 is KGHSH and CDR2 is LQKENI. This CDR3 contains 16 residues. With 6 bases clipped from V and 3 bases from J, the junction kept 14 bases outside the gene matches.

The rearrangement joins TRBV18 to TRBJ1-2; TRBD1 agrees at 9 bases. The trim removed 3 bases at V and 6 bases at J, leaving 8 bases unmatched. Per germline, CDR1 KGHSH and CDR2 LQKENI. This CDR3 is 15 amino acids long. CDR3 residues: CASSPPGTGLDGYTF. In DNA form, the CDR3 reads TGTGCCAGCTCACCTCCCGGGACAGGGTTGGATGGCTACACCTTC.

This chain uses TRBV2 with TRBJ2-7; D is uncertain. CDR3 length equals 13 residues. V was clipped by 4 bases and J by 9 bases, with 16 bases between them. CDR1 and CDR2 (germline): SNHLY, FYNNEI. CDR3 coding DNA: TGTGCCAGCAGTGGATTGATCCGTAGTGGGCAGTACTTC. Translating it yields CASSGLIRSGQYF.

The chain combines TRBV7-2 with TRBJ1-1; perhaps TRBD1 as D (5 bases). Germline V gene sequence: CDR1 SGHTA, CDR2 FQGNSA. This CDR3 has 16 amino acids. V gave up 7 bases and J gave up 0 bases, with 18 bases separating them. Here the CDR3 reads CASTRSGVSMNTEAFF. The CDR3 region has the DNA TGTGCCAGCACCCGTTCGGGGGTCTCGATGAACACTGAAGCTTTCTTT.

The chain carries TRBV7-9 and TRBJ1-2; D is possibly TRBD1 (6 bases). This CDR3 is 13 amino acids long. The V and J ends lost 3 bases and 7 bases respectively, with 12 bases between them. CDR1 is SEHNR and CDR2 is FQNEAQ in the germline V gene (reference sequence). The CDR3 coding sequence is TGTGCCAGCAGCTTCGACAGGTCTATTGGCTACACCTTC. This gives the protein CASSFDRSIGYTF.

This chain links TRBV19 with TRBJ1-1; D remains unclear. The germline V gene encodes CDR1 LNHDA and CDR2 SQIVND (reference sequence). The CDR3 consists of 14 residues. V dropped 2 bases and J dropped 2 bases, with 9 bases sitting between them. This CDR3 reads CASSISRENTEAFF. DNA of the CDR3: TGTGCCAGTAGTATATCACGGGAAAACACTGAAGCTTTCTTT.

The chain carries TRBV7-3 and TRBJ2-7, with a tentative D call TRBD2 (6 bases). The CDR3 totals 15 residues. CDR1 is SGHTA and CDR2 is FQGTGA in the germline V gene. Trimming removed 5 bases from V and 2 bases from J, with 16 bases in between. The DNA for the CDR3 is TGTGCCAGCAGCCCGGGGGACCGACTTGCCTACGAGCAGTACTTC. It translates to CASSPGDRLAYEQYF.